This record covers a single TCR beta chain. This clonotype has only a few counts. The antigen it recognizes is unknown. Base-call qualities are not available, and no considerably larger clone is one nucleotide away. Sequencing instrument: Illumina HiSeq 2500. TCR beta libraries were prepared by quantitative 5'-RACE with molecular barcodes. The authors processed their data as follows. To identify disease-linked TCR variants, a new computational method was used, one built on a probabilistic model of VDJ rearrangement. The public reads were reprocessed in TCRdb via fastp at Q25 and MiXCR, keeping in-frame beta chains. One record per CDR3 amino acid sequence lists the most common genes and DNA. The V and J calls shown here were made by TCRdb, not taken from the authors' results. This sample lists some 270,000 distinct CDR3 sequences; over 15% were detected once. The ten largest account for around 30% of the sample.

The entry originates in a study of CD8 T cells in ankylosing spondylitis (TCRdb year 2017). About the study as a whole: The study profiled T cell receptor beta repertoires in healthy donors and ankylosing spondylitis patients to find disease-linked TCR variants. The whole study cohort included over a hundred healthy donors and 20 to 25 ankylosing spondylitis patients. Peripheral blood samples were taken, and synovial fluid was additionally collected from ankylosing spondylitis patients.

V is cut by 7 bases and J by 5 bases, and the space between the germline ends is 9 bases. The CDR3 measures 13 amino acids from cysteine to phenylalanine. The DNA shown is the 39-base CDR3, in frame from base 1. In the germline V gene, CDR1 corresponds to MGHDK and CDR2 to SYGVNS. Study-wide conclusions, independent of this receptor: According to the report, matched synovial fluid samples from ankylosing spondylitis patients were significantly enriched for the disease-linked clones. Some TCR beta motif variants had previously been reported in synovial fluid and blood of reactive arthritis patients, which suggested common disease-initiation mechanisms. In peripheral blood, the disease-linked clones were found at relatively low frequencies and had a CD8+ phenotype. A TCR beta motif of 7 or 8 highly homologous amino acid variants appeared characteristic of blood from ankylosing spondylitis patients.

This TCR was sampled from a male donor with ankylosing spondylitis or in good health (not recorded which). This chain joins TRBV25-1 to TRBJ1-6; the D gene assignment is ambiguous. Sequences were obtained from blood, either unsorted or a sorted T cell fraction (not recorded which). This receptor carries the CDR3 CASTIGNNSPLHF. The DNA reads TGTGCCAGCACCATCGGGAATAATTCACCCCTCCACTTT.